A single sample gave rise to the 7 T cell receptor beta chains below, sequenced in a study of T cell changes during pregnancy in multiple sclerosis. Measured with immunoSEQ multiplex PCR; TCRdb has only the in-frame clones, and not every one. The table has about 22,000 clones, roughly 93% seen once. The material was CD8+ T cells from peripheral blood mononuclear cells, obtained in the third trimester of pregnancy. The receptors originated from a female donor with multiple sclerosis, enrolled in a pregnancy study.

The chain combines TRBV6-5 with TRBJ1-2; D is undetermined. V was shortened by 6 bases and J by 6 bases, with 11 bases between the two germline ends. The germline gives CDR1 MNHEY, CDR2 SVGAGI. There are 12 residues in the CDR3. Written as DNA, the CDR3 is TGTGCCAGCAGCGACGGGGAGAATGGCTACACCTTC. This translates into CASSDGENGYTF.

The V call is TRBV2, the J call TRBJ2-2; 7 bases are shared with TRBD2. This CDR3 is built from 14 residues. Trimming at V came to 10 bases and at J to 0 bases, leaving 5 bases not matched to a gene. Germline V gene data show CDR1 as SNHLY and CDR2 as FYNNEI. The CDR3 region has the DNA TGTGCCACCCCGGGGGGATCGAACACCGGGGAGCTGTTTTTT. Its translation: CATPGGSNTGELFF. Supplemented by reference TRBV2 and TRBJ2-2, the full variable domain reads EPEVTQTPSHQVTQMGQEVILRCVPISNHLYFYWYRQILGQKVEFLVSFYNNEISEKSEIFDDQFSVERPDGSNFTLKIRSTKLEDSAMYFCATPGGSNTGELFFGEGSRLTVL.

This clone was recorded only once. CDR3 sequence reads: CASSVEASGTDEQYF. The DNA for the CDR3 is TGTGCCAGCAGCGTAGAGGCTAGCGGGACTGACGAGCAGTACTTC. The chain combines TRBV9 with TRBJ2-7, with TRBD2 identical over 9 bases. Germline V lookup: CDR1 SGDLS, CDR2 YYNGEE. This CDR3 is built from 15 residues. J gave up 5 bases and V 0 bases, and 6 bases lay outside the gene matches.

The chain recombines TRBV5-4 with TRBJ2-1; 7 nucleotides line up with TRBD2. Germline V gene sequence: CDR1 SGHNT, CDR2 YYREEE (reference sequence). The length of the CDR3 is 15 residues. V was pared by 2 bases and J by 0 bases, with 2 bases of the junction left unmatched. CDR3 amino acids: CASSFGGSSYNEQFF. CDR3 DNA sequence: TGTGCCAGCAGCTTCGGGGGGAGCTCCTACAATGAGCAGTTCTTC.

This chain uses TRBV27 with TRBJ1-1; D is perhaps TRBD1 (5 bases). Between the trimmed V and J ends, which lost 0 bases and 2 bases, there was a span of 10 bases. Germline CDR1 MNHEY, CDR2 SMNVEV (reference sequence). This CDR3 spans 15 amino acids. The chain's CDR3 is CASSLSAGSNTEAFF. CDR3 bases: TGTGCCAGCAGTTTATCGGCAGGGTCTAACACTGAAGCTTTCTTT.

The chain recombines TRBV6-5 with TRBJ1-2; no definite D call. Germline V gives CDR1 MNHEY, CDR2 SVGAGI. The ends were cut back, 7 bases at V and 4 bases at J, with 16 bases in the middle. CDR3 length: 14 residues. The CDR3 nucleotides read TGTGCCAGCAAACCCGCGGGGAGCATCTATGGCTACACCTTC. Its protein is CASKPAGSIYGYTF.

The CDR3: CASSYSGTGGGEQFF. CDR3 in DNA: TGTGCCAGCAGTTACTCAGGGACAGGGGGCGGTGAGCAGTTCTTC. The rearrangement links TRBV6-5 to TRBJ2-1; TRBD1 aligns across 12 bases. Germline V CDR1 and CDR2: MNHEY, SVGAGI. The CDR3 extends over 15 amino acids. The V gene end was trimmed by 0 bases and the J gene end by 9 bases; junction bases not matched to a gene: 3.